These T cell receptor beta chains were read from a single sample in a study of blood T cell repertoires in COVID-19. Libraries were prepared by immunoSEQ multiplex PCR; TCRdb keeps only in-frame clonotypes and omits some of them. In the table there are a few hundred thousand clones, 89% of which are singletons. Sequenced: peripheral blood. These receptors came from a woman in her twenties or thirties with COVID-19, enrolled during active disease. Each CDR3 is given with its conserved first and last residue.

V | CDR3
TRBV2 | CASSADRPTGELFF
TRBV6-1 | CASSAQNRVGTYEQYF
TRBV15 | CATSRFGTGGGYTF
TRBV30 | CAWRIRSSYNEQFF
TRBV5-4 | CASSRDGQTNTGELFF
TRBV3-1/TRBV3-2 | CASSPGTSGTDTQYF
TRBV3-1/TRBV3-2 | CASSQTVRNEQFF
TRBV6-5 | CASSRTGVEQYF
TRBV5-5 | CASSLSGIDTQYF
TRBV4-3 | CASSQAFKQGYEQYF
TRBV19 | CASSILAGHQETQYF
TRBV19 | CASSTGQVRVGTGELFF
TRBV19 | CASSMSGGGHNEQFF
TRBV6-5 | CASRREAYEAFF
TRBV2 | CASSEAQGGADGYTF
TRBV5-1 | CASSLYPGVQETQYF
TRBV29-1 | CSVVGRAEAFF
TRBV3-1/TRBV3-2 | CASSQGDRRSEQFF
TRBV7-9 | CASSARLFSGGGDTQYF
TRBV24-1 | CATSDPMDETLGRVF
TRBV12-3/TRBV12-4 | CASSLLHEQFF
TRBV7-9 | CASSSTGGEDEAFF
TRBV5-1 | CASSLAGSSYNEQFF
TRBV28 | CASQYTGQGHSTF
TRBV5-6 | CASSLVSPRGYTF
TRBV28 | CASSPYRGQGAGNSPLHF
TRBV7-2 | CASSLGTSGAGGELFF
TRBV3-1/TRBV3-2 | CASSPGQGAGYGYTF
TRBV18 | CASSPPGLAGGPRYNEQFF
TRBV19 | CASRSGTGNNQPQHF
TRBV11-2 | CASSAGAGEETQYF
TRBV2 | CASSGQTTNQPQHF
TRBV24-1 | CATSALAGEYNEQFF
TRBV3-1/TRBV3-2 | CASSQKSPFSETQYF
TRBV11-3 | CASSLDLSTDTQYF
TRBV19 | CASKLGTDNSPLHF
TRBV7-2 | CASSSDPSAGELFF
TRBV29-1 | CSVHGLAGGNEQFF
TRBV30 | CAWGGTGLSGANVLTF
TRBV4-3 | CASSEGGATGRDEQFF
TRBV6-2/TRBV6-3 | CASSLASAGELFF